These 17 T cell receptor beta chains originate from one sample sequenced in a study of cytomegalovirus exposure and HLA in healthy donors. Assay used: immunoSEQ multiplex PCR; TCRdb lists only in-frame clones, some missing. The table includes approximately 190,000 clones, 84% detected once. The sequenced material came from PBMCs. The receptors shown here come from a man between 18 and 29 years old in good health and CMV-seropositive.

The CDR3 here is CASRPTGSSYEQYF. The CDR3 DNA follows: TGTGCCAGTAGGCCGACAGGGAGCTCCTACGAGCAGTACTTC. V is TRBV19 and J is TRBJ2-7, with TRBD1 matching over 7 bases. Germline V gene lookup returns CDR1 LNHDA and CDR2 SQIVND (reference sequence). V lost 6 bases and J lost 0; bases outside the gene matches: 5. This CDR3 region has 14 residues. Full variable domain (rest looked up from reference TRBV19 and TRBJ2-7): DGGITQSPKYLFRKEGQNVTLSCEQNLNHDAMYWYRQDPGQGLRLIYYSQIVNDFQKGDIAEGYSVSREKKESFPLTVTSAQKNPTAFYLCASRPTGSSYEQYFGPGTRLTVT.

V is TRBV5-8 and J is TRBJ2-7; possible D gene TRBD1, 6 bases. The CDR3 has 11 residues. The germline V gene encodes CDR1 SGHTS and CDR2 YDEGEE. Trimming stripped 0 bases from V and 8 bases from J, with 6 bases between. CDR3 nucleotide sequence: TGTGCCAGCAGCTTGGGGGACAAGCAGTACTTC. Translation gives CASSLGDKQYF.

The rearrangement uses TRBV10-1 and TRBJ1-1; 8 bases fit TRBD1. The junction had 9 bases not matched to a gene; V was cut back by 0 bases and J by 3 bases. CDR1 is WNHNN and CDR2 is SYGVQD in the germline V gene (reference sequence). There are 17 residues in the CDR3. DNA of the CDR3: TGCGCCAGCAGTGAGTCCGGTGGACAGGGCCGGGACACTGAAGCTTTCTTT. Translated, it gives CASSESGGQGRDTEAFF.

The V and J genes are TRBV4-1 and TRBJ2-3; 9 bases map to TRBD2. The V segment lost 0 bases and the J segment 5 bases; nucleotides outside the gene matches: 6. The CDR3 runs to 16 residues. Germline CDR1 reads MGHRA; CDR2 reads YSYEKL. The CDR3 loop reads CASSQEPSGIEDTQYF. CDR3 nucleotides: TGCGCCAGCAGCCAAGAGCCTAGCGGGATTGAAGATACGCAGTATTTT.

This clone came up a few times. CDR3 protein: CASSGDNNYGYTF. The CDR3 bases are TGTGCCAGCAGCGGGGACAATAACTATGGCTACACCTTC. This chain connects TRBV7-2 to TRBJ1-2, with a tentative D call TRBD1 (6 bases). Germline V lookup: CDR1 SGHTA, CDR2 FQGNSA. The CDR3 consists of 13 residues. Trimming took 5 bases from V and 1 from J, leaving 8 bases between them. Looking up the rest from reference TRBV7-2 and TRBJ1-2 gives the full variable domain: GAGVSQSPSNKVTEKGKDVELRCDPISGHTALYWYRQSLGQGLEFLIYFQGNSAPDKSGLPSDRFSAERTGGSVSTLTIQRTQQEDSAVYLCASSGDNNYGYTFGSGTRLTVV.

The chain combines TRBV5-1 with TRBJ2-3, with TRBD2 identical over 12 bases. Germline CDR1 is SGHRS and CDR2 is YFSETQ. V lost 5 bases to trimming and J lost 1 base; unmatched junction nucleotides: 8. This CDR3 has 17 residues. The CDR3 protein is CASSPGLAGTRTDTQYF. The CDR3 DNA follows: TGCGCCAGCAGTCCCGGACTAGCGGGAACCCGCACAGATACGCAGTATTTT.

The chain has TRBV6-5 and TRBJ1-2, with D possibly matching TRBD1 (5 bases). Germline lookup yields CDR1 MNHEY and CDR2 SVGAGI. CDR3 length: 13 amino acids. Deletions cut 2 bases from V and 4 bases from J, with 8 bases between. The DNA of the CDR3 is TGTGCCAGCAGTTACGACAGAGGCTATGGCTACACCTTC. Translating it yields CASSYDRGYGYTF.

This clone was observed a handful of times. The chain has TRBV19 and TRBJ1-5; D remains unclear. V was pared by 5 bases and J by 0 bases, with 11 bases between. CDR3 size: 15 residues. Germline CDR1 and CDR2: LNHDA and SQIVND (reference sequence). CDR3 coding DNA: TGTGCCAGTAGTTTCGGACTGTATAGCAATCAGCCCCAGCATTTT. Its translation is CASSFGLYSNQPQHF. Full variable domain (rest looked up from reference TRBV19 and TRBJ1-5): DGGITQSPKYLFRKEGQNVTLSCEQNLNHDAMYWYRQDPGQGLRLIYYSQIVNDFQKGDIAEGYSVSREKKESFPLTVTSAQKNPTAFYLCASSFGLYSNQPQHFGDGTRLSIL.

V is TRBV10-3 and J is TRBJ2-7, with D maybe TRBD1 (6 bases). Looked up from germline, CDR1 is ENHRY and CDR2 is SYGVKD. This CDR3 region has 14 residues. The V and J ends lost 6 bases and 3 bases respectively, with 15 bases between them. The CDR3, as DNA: TGTGCCATCAGAACCGGGACAACCCGCTACGAGCAGTACTTC. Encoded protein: CAIRTGTTRYEQYF.

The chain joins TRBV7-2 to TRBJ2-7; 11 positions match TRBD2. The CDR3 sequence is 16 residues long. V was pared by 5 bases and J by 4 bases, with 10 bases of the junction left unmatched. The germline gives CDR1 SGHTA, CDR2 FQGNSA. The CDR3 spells CASSRLSLAGEYEQYF. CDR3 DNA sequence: TGTGCCAGCAGCCGACTGTCACTAGCGGGGGAGTACGAGCAGTACTTC.

This chain's CDR3 is CSAEKSYEQYF. DNA for the CDR3: TGCAGCGCCGAGAAGAGCTACGAGCAGTACTTC. The V call is TRBV29-1, the J call TRBJ2-7; D remains unclear. From germline, CDR1 is SQVTM and CDR2 ANQGSEA. Deletions cut 7 bases from V and 3 bases from J, with 10 bases between. The CDR3 has 11 amino acids.

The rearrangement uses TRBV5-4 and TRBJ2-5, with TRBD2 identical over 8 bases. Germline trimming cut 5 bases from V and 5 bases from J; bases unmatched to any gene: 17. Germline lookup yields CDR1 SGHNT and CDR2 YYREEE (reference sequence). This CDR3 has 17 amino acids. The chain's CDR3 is CASSKPGTGRAAETQYF. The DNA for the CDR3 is TGTGCCAGCAGTAAACCTGGAACCGGGAGGGCCGCGGAGACCCAGTACTTC.

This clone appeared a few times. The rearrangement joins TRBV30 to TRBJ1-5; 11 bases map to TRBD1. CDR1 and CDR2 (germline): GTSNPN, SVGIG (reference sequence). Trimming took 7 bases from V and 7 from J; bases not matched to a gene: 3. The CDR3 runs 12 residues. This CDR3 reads CALGQGEQPQHF. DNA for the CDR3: TGTGCCTTGGGACAGGGGGAACAGCCCCAGCATTTT.

The CDR3 nucleotides read TGTGCCAGCAGCTTGGACTTACAGGGGTTAGCCAAAAACATTCAGTACTTC. The encoded protein is CASSLDLQGLAKNIQYF. The chain links TRBV5-4 to TRBJ2-4; TRBD1 agrees at 7 bases. The CDR3 extends over 17 amino acids. The germline V gene encodes CDR1 SGHNT and CDR2 YYREEE (reference sequence). J gave up 0 bases and V 0 bases, and 6 bases lay outside the gene matches.

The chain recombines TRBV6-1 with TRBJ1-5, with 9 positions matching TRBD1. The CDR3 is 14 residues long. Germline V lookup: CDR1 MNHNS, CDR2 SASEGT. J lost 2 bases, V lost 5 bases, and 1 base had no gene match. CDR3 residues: CASSTGGGNQPQHF. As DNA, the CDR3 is TGTGCCAGCAGTACAGGGGGCGGCAATCAGCCCCAGCATTTT.

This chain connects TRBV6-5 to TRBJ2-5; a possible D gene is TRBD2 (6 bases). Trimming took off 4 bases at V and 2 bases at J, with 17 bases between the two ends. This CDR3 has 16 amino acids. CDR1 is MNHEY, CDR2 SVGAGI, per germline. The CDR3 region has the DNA TGTGCCAGCAGTTTCCGCAATGTAGCGGAGCAAGAGACCCAGTACTTC. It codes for CASSFRNVAEQETQYF.

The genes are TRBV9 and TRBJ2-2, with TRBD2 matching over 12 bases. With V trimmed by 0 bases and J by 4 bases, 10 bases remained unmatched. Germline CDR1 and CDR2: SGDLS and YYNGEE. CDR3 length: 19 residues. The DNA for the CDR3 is TGTGCCAGCAGCGTAGCTACTCTAGCGGGAGGGCCGGTCACCGGGGAGCTGTTTTTT. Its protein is CASSVATLAGGPVTGELFF.